The 2 T cell receptor beta chains below all came from one sample that was sequenced in a study of shared clonotypes between healthy human individuals. CD8 cells classed as naive were CD45RO-negative and positively selected for CCR7, excluding terminally differentiated effector memory CD45RA+ cells. TCRdb keeps only in-frame clones here, not all; method: immunoSEQ multiplex PCR. The sample has roughly 2,000,000 clones; about 94% are singletons. Sequenced: naive CD8+ T cells from PBMCs. These receptors all stem from a man younger than 30 in good health. Some clones in this sample may be carry-over from other donors' samples.

The V gene is TRBV7-9, the J gene TRBJ1-2, with unresolved D. Trimming stripped 3 bases from V and 4 bases from J, with 18 bases between. This CDR3 comprises 16 residues. CDR1 is SEHNR, CDR2 FQNEAQ, per germline (reference sequence). CDR3 nucleotide sequence: TGTGCCAGCAGCTTCTCGGACCTTTCAGTGGGCTATGGCTACACCTTC. This translates into CASSFSDLSVGYGYTF.

J is TRBJ2-7 and V is TRBV10-3; D is uncertain. Germline assignment: CDR1 ENHRY and CDR2 SYGVKD. Trimming removed 8 bases at V and 6 bases at J, with 11 bases between. This CDR3 is 11 amino acids long. CDR3 sequence reads: CAIWMGAEQYF. CDR3 nucleotide sequence: TGTGCCATCTGGATGGGTGCCGAGCAGTACTTC.